This T cell receptor (beta chain) was found in a study of shared clonotypes between healthy human individuals. CDR1 ENHRY and CDR2 SYGVKD come from the germline V gene. The CDR3 has 21 residues. The V and J ends lost 6 bases and 4 bases, in that order; junction bases with no gene match: 21. The assay was run at deep level. TCRdb keeps only in-frame clones here, not all; method: immunoSEQ multiplex PCR. The sample has about 520,000 clones, roughly 80% seen once. The chain uses TRBV10-3 and TRBJ2-3; TRBD2 agrees at 14 bases. Sequencing used PBMCs. This receptor was obtained from a middle-aged woman in good health. Some clones in this sample may be carry-over from other donors' samples. CDR3 amino acids: CAIRGRGRGTSGSTAADTQYF. Here the CDR3 DNA reads TGTGCCATCAGGGGCAGGGGCCGAGGGACTAGCGGGAGTACGGCCGCAGATACGCAGTATTTT.